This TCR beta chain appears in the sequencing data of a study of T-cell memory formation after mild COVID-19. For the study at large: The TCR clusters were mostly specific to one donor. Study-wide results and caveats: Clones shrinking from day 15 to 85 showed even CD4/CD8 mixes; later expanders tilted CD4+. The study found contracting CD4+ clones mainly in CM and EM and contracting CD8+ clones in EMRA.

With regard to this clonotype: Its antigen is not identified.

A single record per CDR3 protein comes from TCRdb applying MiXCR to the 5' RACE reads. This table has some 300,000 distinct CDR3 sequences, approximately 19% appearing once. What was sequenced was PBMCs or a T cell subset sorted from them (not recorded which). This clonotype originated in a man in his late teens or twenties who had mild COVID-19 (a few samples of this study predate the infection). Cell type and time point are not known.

The CDR3 sequence: CASSKATDLAGELFF. For the CDR3, the DNA is TGTGCCAGCAGCAAGGCCACAGACCTTGCCGGGGAGCTGTTTTTT. The rearrangement uses TRBV2 and TRBJ2-2; D is uncertain. This CDR3 is built from 15 residues. Germline CDR1 reads SNHLY; CDR2 reads FYNNEI. The V and J ends lost 6 bases and 6 bases respectively, with 17 bases between them. Together with reference TRBV2 and TRBJ2-2, the CDR3 gives the full variable domain: EPEVTQTPSHQVTQMGQEVILRCVPISNHLYFYWYRQILGQKVEFLVSFYNNEISEKSEIFDDQFSVERPDGSNFTLKIRSTKLEDSAMYFCASSKATDLAGELFFGEGSRLTVL.